This T cell receptor (beta chain) was captured by sequencing in a study of cytomegalovirus exposure and HLA in healthy donors. Concerning this clone itself: What it recognizes is unknown.

Study-wide points: Most TCRs appeared rarely, but some public TCRs recurred in many donors. After further analysis at a later stage, 16,951 TCR beta sequences were associated with HLA alleles at 0.05 false discovery rate. Cytomegalovirus association was assigned to over 150 TCR beta chains.

PCR employed 60 Vbeta and 13 Jbeta primers. Assay: immunoSEQ multiplex PCR; the TCRdb copy retains only in-frame clones and omits some. The table records 45,000 to 60,000 clones, around 70% of them present only once. Unmatched junction bases numbered 4, after V lost 0 bases and J lost 2 bases. Germline V gene data show CDR1 as SGHRS and CDR2 as YFSETQ. The CDR3 has 16 amino acids. Sequencing was performed on PBMCs. The TCR originated in a woman aged 50 to 60 in good health and CMV-seronegative. The V call is TRBV5-1, the J call TRBJ1-4; 7 positions match TRBD1. CDR3 DNA: TGCGCCAGCAGCTTGGCAGGGGGTTCTACTAATGAAAAACTGTTTTTT. Translating it yields CASSLAGGSTNEKLFF.